The rows below give T cell receptor beta chains drawn from one sample of a study of blood T cell repertoires in COVID-19. The table came from immunoSEQ multiplex PCR; TCRdb's copy has only in-frame clones and leaves some out. The sample consists of under 200,000 clones, under 90% of them appearing once. The sequencing sample was made of peripheral blood. The source is a woman of 80 years or more with acute or convalescent COVID-19. The CDR3 runs from the conserved cysteine through the conserved F or W. D genes are given only for firm matches. Size is stated for part of the rows, as once, few or many counts, or as a class when the clone is expanded.

>TRBV5-4|TRBJ2-7|NA|TRBD2
TGTGCCAGCAGTAAAGGACTAGCGGGGACCTACGAGCAGTACTTC
CASSKGLAGTYEQYF
>TRBV28|TRBJ2-1|once|TRBD1
TGTGCCAGCAGTTCCCGAGGACAGGGGATCTACAATGAGCAGTTCTTC
CASSSRGQGIYNEQFF
>TRBV18|TRBJ2-7|NA|TRBD1
TGTGCCAGCTCAGGACAGGGAATCTACGAGCAGTACTTC
CASSGQGIYEQYF
>TRBV19|TRBJ2-6|NA|NA
TGTGCCAGTAGTATAACAGGGAGCTCTGGGGCCAACGTCCTGACTTTC
CASSITGSSGANVLTF
>TRBV7-9|TRBJ1-6|NA|NA
TGTGCCAGCAGCTTAGAATCCATGGGCGTCCCACCCCTCCACTTT
CASSLESMGVPPLHF
>TRBV24-1|TRBJ1-1|once|NA
TGTGCCACCAGTGATTCCGACAGGAACACTGAAGCTTTCTTT
CATSDSDRNTEAFF
>TRBV9|TRBJ1-2|NA|TRBD1
TGTGCCAGCAGCTTCGGACAGGAACAACTAGGCTACACCTTC
CASSFGQEQLGYTF
>TRBV5-4|TRBJ1-1|NA|NA
TGTGCCAGCAGCGGAACATCGACTGGCACTGAAGCTTTCTTT
CASSGTSTGTEAFF
>TRBV10-1|TRBJ2-7|few|NA
TGCGCCAGCAGTGATTTGGCTAGCGATACCTACGAGCAGTACTTC
CASSDLASDTYEQYF
>TRBV20-1|TRBJ1-2|NA|TRBD1
TGCAGTGCTAGTCTCCCCGGGACAGGGGGAAGAGGCTACACCTTC
CSASLPGTGGRGYTF
>TRBV11-2|TRBJ2-7|once|TRBD1
TGTGCCAGCAGCTTACCGGGACAGCTCGACGAGCAGTACTTC
CASSLPGQLDEQYF
>TRBV2|TRBJ1-1|NA|TRBD1
TGTGCCAGCAGCCAAGACAGGGACACTGAAGCTTTCTTT
CASSQDRDTEAFF
>TRBV30|TRBJ1-1|NA|NA
TGTGCCTGGAGAAGGGTGAGCGGACCTGAAGCTTTCTTT
CAWRRVSGPEAFF
>TRBV19|TRBJ2-4|NA|TRBD2
TGTGCCAGTAGTGTGGGACTAGCGGGAGTTGAGGCCAAAAACATTCAGTACTTC
CASSVGLAGVEAKNIQYF
>TRBV7-2|TRBJ1-2|NA|TRBD1
TGTGCCAGCAGCTCTGGGCTGGGACAGGGGATAATCTATGGCTACACCTTC
CASSSGLGQGIIYGYTF
>TRBV6-6|TRBJ2-5|once|TRBD2
TGTGCCAGCAGTTACTACGCGGGAGGAGAGACCCAGTACTTC
CASSYYAGGETQYF
>TRBV10-2|TRBJ1-2|NA|TRBD1
TGCGCCAGCAGTGAGTCATCAGGGGGCAGTGGTAGCTATGGCTACACCTTC
CASSESSGGSGSYGYTF
>TRBV7-2|TRBJ2-7|NA|TRBD1
TGTGCCAGCAGCTACAAACGAGGGGGCAACGAGCAGTACTTC
CASSYKRGGNEQYF
>TRBV19|TRBJ2-2|NA|TRBD2
TGTGCCAGTAGTATCGGACTAGCAGCGAACACCGGGGAGCTGTTTTTT
CASSIGLAANTGELFF
>TRBV28|TRBJ1-3|NA|NA
TGTGCCAGCAGGGTCCAGGGGTCGGGAAACACCATATATTTT
CASRVQGSGNTIYF
>TRBV5-1|TRBJ2-2|NA|NA
TGCGCCAGCAGCTTGGGGGCGGCCTCGGGGACCGGGGAGCTGTTTTTT
CASSLGAASGTGELFF
>TRBV5-6|TRBJ1-4|NA|NA
TGTGCCAGCGGGGACGGGGCAGGGGCACGTGAAAAACTGTTTTTT
CASGDGAGAREKLFF
>TRBV10-3|TRBJ2-3|NA|TRBD2
TGTGCCATCAGTGAGGGTGCTAGCGGGGAGCTTCCAGATACGCAGTATTTT
CAISEGASGELPDTQYF
>TRBV10-3|TRBJ1-1|once|NA
TGTGCCGCAGGGGTTTTGAACACTGAAGCTTTCTTT
CAAGVLNTEAFF
>TRBV29-1|TRBJ2-2|NA|TRBD1
TGCAGCGTTGGGGAGACAGGGAAGAACACCGGGGAGCTGTTTTTT
CSVGETGKNTGELFF
>TRBV10-3|TRBJ2-5|few|NA
TGTGCCACACAGGCGAACCAAGAGACCCAGTACTTC
CATQANQETQYF
>TRBV5-1|TRBJ2-3|NA|TRBD2
TGCGCCAGCAGCTGGGGTCTAGCGGGGGGTACAGATACGCAGTATTTT
CASSWGLAGGTDTQYF
>TRBV6-5|TRBJ2-7|NA|TRBD2
TGTGCCAGCAGTTACTCGAGCGCGGGGGGGACCTACGAGCAGTACTTC
CASSYSSAGGTYEQYF
>TRBV18|TRBJ1-4|NA|TRBD1
TGTGCCAGCTCACCGGGACAGGGGAGGTCAGACGGTGAAAAACTGTTTTTT
CASSPGQGRSDGEKLFF
>TRBV3-1/TRBV3-2|TRBJ1-1|NA|TRBD1
TGTGCCAGCAGCCTAAGGACAGGGGCGGGCACTGAAGCTTTCTTT
CASSLRTGAGTEAFF
>TRBV5-1|TRBJ2-1|NA|NA
TGCGCCAGCAGCTGGGGGGACTATGAGCAGTTCTTC
CASSWGDYEQFF
>TRBV6-1|TRBJ1-5|NA|NA
TGTGCCAGCAGTGAATCTTTTGGCAGGGCGGATTTCCGGCATTTT
CASSESFGRADFRHF
>TRBV14|TRBJ1-6|NA|NA
TGTGCCAGCAGCCCGTCCAGGGATTCACCCCTCCACTTT
CASSPSRDSPLHF
>TRBV7-8|TRBJ1-1|NA|NA
TGTGCCAGCAGCTTAGCGCGACTGGGTTACACTGAAGCTTTCTTT
CASSLARLGYTEAFF
>TRBV5-8|TRBJ2-7|NA|TRBD2
TGTGCCAGCAGCTTGGCCGGGGGAGGGAGGGGCTACGAGCAGTACTTC
CASSLAGGGRGYEQYF
>TRBV6-1|TRBJ1-2|NA|TRBD1
TGTGCCAGCAGTGAAGCTGGGACAGGGGCCGCCAGGAATGGCTACACCTTC
CASSEAGTGAARNGYTF
>TRBV9|TRBJ1-1|NA|NA
TGTGCCAGCAGCGTAGCGCAGGGAGGCACTGAAGCTTTCTTT
CASSVAQGGTEAFF
>TRBV18|TRBJ2-1|NA|TRBD2
TGTGCCAGCTCACCCCCGGGACTATCCTACAATGAGCAGTTCTTC
CASSPPGLSYNEQFF
>TRBV18|TRBJ2-2|NA|NA
TGTGCCAGCTCACCAGCAGGGCAGAACACCGGGGAGCTGTTTTTT
CASSPAGQNTGELFF
>TRBV19|TRBJ2-6|NA|NA
TGTGCCAGTAGTATAGAAGCGTGGGGGGGCGAGGCTGGGGCCAACGTCCTGACTTTC
CASSIEAWGGEAGANVLTF
>TRBV19|TRBJ2-1|NA|NA
TGTGCCAGTAGTATCAACCTGCGGAATGAGCAGTTCTTC
CASSINLRNEQFF
>TRBV3-1/TRBV3-2|TRBJ1-1|NA|NA
TGTGCCAGCAGCCAACCACAGGGGAACACTGAAGCTTTCTTT
CASSQPQGNTEAFF
>TRBV7-2|TRBJ1-1|once|NA
TGTGCCAGCAGCTTAGTCTCGTTGAGGGATGAAGCTTTCTTT
CASSLVSLRDEAFF
>TRBV7-2|TRBJ2-2|NA|TRBD1
TGTGCCAGCAGCCTCGGGGACAGAAACACCGGGGAGCTGTTTTTT
CASSLGDRNTGELFF
>TRBV18|TRBJ2-7|few|TRBD2
TGTGCCAGCTCACGAGCTAGCGGGAGTAGGGAGCAGTACTTC
CASSRASGSREQYF
>TRBV7-2|TRBJ2-1|NA|TRBD1
TGTGCCAGCAGCTATGGGGACAGGGGGAATGAGCAGTTCTTC
CASSYGDRGNEQFF
>TRBV7-9|TRBJ2-2|NA|NA
TGTGCCAGCATCCCACCCGGGGTTGCGAACACCGGGGAGCTGTTTTTT
CASIPPGVANTGELFF
>TRBV9|TRBJ1-1|NA|NA
TGTGCCAGCAGCCCCTCGGACAGGAACACTGAAGCTTTCTTT
CASSPSDRNTEAFF
>TRBV5-1|TRBJ2-2|NA|TRBD2
TGCGCCAGCAGCTTGACTAGCGGAACCCCGAACACCGGGGAGCTGTTTTTT
CASSLTSGTPNTGELFF
>TRBV3-1/TRBV3-2|TRBJ2-2|NA|NA
TGTGCCAGCAGCCCCCACAGGGTCCCCGGGGAGCTGTTTTTT
CASSPHRVPGELFF
>TRBV12-3/TRBV12-4|TRBJ1-2|NA|NA
TGTGCCAGCAGCCGAATGACAGGCCCCTCTCCCTTC
CASSRMTGPSPF